This is a list of T cell receptor beta chains from one sample in a study of blood T cell repertoires in COVID-19. The data were produced by immunoSEQ multiplex PCR, yet TCRdb's version contains in-frame clones alone and is incomplete. This sample carries more than 100,000 clones, over 80% of them seen once, and the ten largest clones take 25% to 35%. The sequenced sample consisted of peripheral blood. The receptors were gathered from a woman in her seventies with acute or convalescent COVID-19. Each CDR3 is given with its conserved first and last residue. The D gene is left open where the match is weak. Rows give clone size only sometimes, using once, few, many, or a class for an expanded clone.

V gene,D gene,clone size,J gene,CDR3 protein,CDR3 DNA
TRBV3-1/TRBV3-2,.,.,TRBJ2-4,CASSPGAGNIQYF,TGTGCCAGCAGCCCAGGGGCAGGAAACATTCAGTACTTC
TRBV28,TRBD1,.,TRBJ2-7,CASTYGGTGGNEQYF,TGTGCCAGCACCTACGGTGGGACAGGGGGCAACGAGCAGTACTTC
TRBV28,TRBD2,.,TRBJ2-3,CASSTSGTRVMLQYF,TGTGCCAGCAGCACATCCGGGACTAGGGTAATGCTGCAGTATTTT
TRBV6-1,TRBD2,.,TRBJ2-5,CASSVGTSGSQETQYF,TGTGCCAGCAGTGTTGGGACTAGCGGTTCGCAAGAGACCCAGTACTTC
TRBV3-1/TRBV3-2,.,once,TRBJ1-2,CASSQVDGTNYGYTF,TGTGCCAGCAGCCAGGTTGACGGGACTAACTATGGCTACACCTTC
TRBV2,.,.,TRBJ2-7,CASSVSRAPSYEQYF,TGTGCCAGCAGTGTTTCCAGGGCACCTTCCTACGAGCAGTACTTC
TRBV5-1,TRBD1,.,TRBJ2-5,CASSFPGTGAETQYF,TGCGCCAGCAGCTTCCCGGGGACAGGGGCAGAGACCCAGTACTTC
TRBV28,.,few,TRBJ1-5,CASSRIQYNQPQHF,TGTGCCAGCAGCCGGATACAGTACAATCAGCCCCAGCATTTT
TRBV19,TRBD1,.,TRBJ1-6,CASSIFAGQATYNSPLHF,TGTGCCAGTAGTATATTTGCGGGACAGGCGACCTATAATTCACCCCTCCACTTT
TRBV6-5,TRBD1,few,TRBJ2-7,CATSLGQVFSYEQYF,TGTGCCACCTCCCTAGGACAGGTATTCTCCTACGAGCAGTACTTC
TRBV4-1,TRBD2,.,TRBJ2-3,CASSQGAGLAGTRWDTQYF,TGCGCCAGCAGCCAAGGGGCTGGACTAGCGGGGACACGGTGGGATACGCAGTATTTT
TRBV10-3,TRBD1,.,TRBJ2-5,CAISTGLETQYF,TGTGCCATCTCGACAGGGCTAGAGACCCAGTACTTC
TRBV2,.,.,TRBJ2-5,CASSPWRETQYF,TGTGCCAGCTCCCCCTGGAGGGAGACCCAGTACTTC
TRBV18,.,.,TRBJ1-6,CASSPGDSPLHF,TGTGCCAGCTCACCCGGGGATTCACCCCTCCACTTT
TRBV19,.,.,TRBJ1-5,CASSPGLNQPQHF,TGTGCCAGTAGTCCCGGACTCAATCAGCCCCAGCATTTT
TRBV9,TRBD2,.,TRBJ2-3,CASSVDSAGGLGDTQYF,TGTGCCAGCAGCGTAGATTCAGCGGGGGGGTTAGGAGATACGCAGTATTTT
TRBV4-1,TRBD1,.,TRBJ2-2,CASSQAPLTGGTGELFF,TGCGCCAGCAGCCAAGCTCCCCTGACAGGGGGCACCGGGGAGCTGTTTTTT
TRBV6-5,.,.,TRBJ1-4,CASTRVAGNNEKLFF,TGTGCCAGCACCAGGGTGGCAGGGAATAATGAAAAACTGTTTTTT
TRBV6-5,TRBD1,.,TRBJ2-5,CANGERGQQETQYF,TGTGCCAATGGAGAGAGGGGGCAACAAGAGACCCAGTACTTC
TRBV18,TRBD1,.,TRBJ1-4,CASSPAGTGGEKLFF,TGTGCCAGCTCACCCGCCGGGACAGGGGGTGAAAAACTGTTTTTT
TRBV9,.,.,TRBJ1-5,CASSGGPINQPQHF,TGTGCCAGCAGCGGGGGGCCGATCAATCAGCCCCAGCATTTT
TRBV12-3/TRBV12-4,.,.,TRBJ1-1,CASSLTGNTEAFF,TGTGCCAGCAGTTTAACGGGGAACACTGAAGCTTTCTTT
TRBV7-8,TRBD2,.,TRBJ2-7,CASSLPGTSGYEQYF,TGTGCCAGCAGCCTTCCCGGGACTAGCGGCTACGAGCAGTACTTC
TRBV29-1,TRBD1,.,TRBJ1-1,CSVVVTGDTEAFF,TGCAGCGTTGTAGTGACAGGGGACACTGAAGCTTTCTTT
TRBV5-1,.,.,TRBJ2-1,CASSLMGGPTYNEQFF,TGCGCCAGCAGCTTGATGGGGGGGCCCACCTACAATGAGCAGTTCTTC
TRBV6-5,.,.,TRBJ2-2,CAAAAGRRTGELFF,TGTGCCGCAGCGGCGGGGCGCAGAACCGGGGAGCTGTTTTTT
TRBV6-1,.,few,TRBJ2-7,CASSGPDRKLRAVLPF,.
TRBV27,.,.,TRBJ2-5,CASSFGIGVRETQYF,TGTGCCAGCAGTTTTGGGATAGGGGTTCGGGAGACCCAGTACTTC
TRBV28,.,once,TRBJ1-2,CASTSRYGYTF,TGTGCCAGCACGAGTAGATATGGCTACACCTTC
TRBV5-1,TRBD2,.,TRBJ2-1,CASTFLAGGHNEQFF,TGCGCCAGCACCTTCCTAGCGGGGGGCCACAATGAGCAGTTCTTC
TRBV6-5,.,once,TRBJ2-2,CASRRDWTTGELFF,TGTGCCAGCAGGAGGGACTGGACGACCGGGGAGCTGTTTTTT
TRBV5-4,.,.,TRBJ1-4,CASSLRVDRKNEKLFF,TGTGCCAGCAGCTTGCGGGTTGACAGAAAGAATGAAAAACTGTTTTTT
TRBV5-1,TRBD1,.,TRBJ2-2,CASSMGQGSTGELFF,TGCGCCAGCAGCATGGGACAGGGTAGCACCGGGGAGCTGTTTTTT
TRBV4-1,.,once,TRBJ2-5,CASSQVIEETQYF,TGCGCCAGCAGCCAAGTTATCGAAGAGACCCAGTACTTC
TRBV2,.,.,TRBJ2-1,CASSGRGTYNEQFF,TGTGCCAGCAGTGGGCGGGGAACCTACAATGAGCAGTTCTTC
TRBV28,TRBD1,.,TRBJ2-1,CASSLIGWDREHEQFF,TGTGCCAGCAGTTTAATCGGGTGGGACAGAGAACATGAGCAGTTCTTC
TRBV7-3,TRBD2,.,TRBJ2-5,CASSPGTRGETQYF,TGTGCCAGCAGCCCAGGGACTAGGGGAGAGACCCAGTACTTC
TRBV18,TRBD2,.,TRBJ2-7,CASSPNRIAGVFYEQYF,TGTGCCAGCTCACCTAACCGAATAGCGGGGGTATTCTACGAGCAGTACTTC
TRBV6-5,.,.,TRBJ2-1,CASTVDREQFF,TGTGCCAGCACCGTGGACAGAGAGCAGTTCTTC
TRBV6-5,.,.,TRBJ2-6,CASSYDRPPANVLTF,TGTGCCAGCAGTTACGACAGGCCCCCGGCCAACGTCCTGACTTTC
TRBV5-1,TRBD2,.,TRBJ2-7,CASSWEGGYEQYF,TGCGCCAGCAGCTGGGAGGGCGGCTACGAGCAGTACTTC
TRBV19,TRBD2,.,TRBJ2-1,CASSTGTSGFGEQFF,TGTGCCAGTAGCACCGGGACTAGCGGGTTTGGTGAGCAGTTCTTC
TRBV7-9,TRBD1,once,TRBJ2-5,CASSEAQGKSETQYF,TGTGCCAGCAGCGAAGCACAGGGGAAGTCGGAGACCCAGTACTTC
TRBV29-1,.,once,TRBJ1-4,CSAGGQGEKLFF,TGCAGCGCCGGAGGGCAGGGTGAAAAACTGTTTTTT
TRBV9,.,.,TRBJ2-1,CASSAQDEQFF,TGTGCCAGCAGCGCCCAGGATGAGCAGTTCTTC
TRBV6-5,TRBD1,.,TRBJ1-2,CASTLGGTVRYGYTF,TGTGCCAGCACCTTAGGAGGGACAGTGCGCTATGGCTACACCTTC
TRBV4-2,TRBD1,.,TRBJ2-7,CASSPHGAGGSYEQYF,TGTGCCAGCAGCCCACACGGGGCAGGGGGCTCCTACGAGCAGTACTTC
TRBV12-3/TRBV12-4,TRBD1,few,TRBJ1-6,CASRDRGGSPLHF,TGTGCCAGCAGGGACAGGGGAGGTTCACCCCTCCACTTT
TRBV24-1,TRBD1,once,TRBJ1-3,CANTDTDRGLGNTIYF,TGTGCCAACACAGACACTGACAGGGGGCTTGGAAACACCATATATTTT
TRBV5-1,TRBD2,.,TRBJ2-3,CASSLEPGLASTDTQYF,TGCGCCAGCAGCTTGGAACCCGGACTAGCGAGCACAGATACGCAGTATTTT
TRBV9,.,once,TRBJ1-4,CASSVAIGEGSNEKLFF,TGTGCCAGCAGCGTAGCTATAGGGGAGGGGAGTAATGAAAAACTGTTTTTT
TRBV7-8,.,.,TRBJ2-7,CASSFRETSGGEQYF,TGTGCCAGCAGCTTTCGGGAGACGTCAGGGGGCGAGCAGTACTTC
TRBV18,.,.,TRBJ1-1,CASSPGGTDTEAFF,TGTGCCAGCTCACCCGGGGGGACCGACACTGAAGCTTTCTTT
TRBV6-6,TRBD1,.,TRBJ1-6,CASSPGTDLWSGNSPLHF,TGTGCCAGCAGTCCCGGGACAGACCTTTGGTCCGGTAATTCACCCCTCCACTTT